One and the same sample provided the 29 T cell receptor beta chains below, sequenced in a study of identical twins. TCRdb re-called the 5' RACE reads through MiXCR, storing one row per CDR3 protein. Of 450,000 to 600,000 distinct CDR3 sequences listed, around 24% are singletons. This sample was also put to use in a study of yellow fever vaccine responses in identical twins.

The sequencing input was CD4+ T cells sorted from blood. The source of these receptors is a woman younger than 30 in good health.

This clonotype appeared a few times. The chain employs TRBV25-1 and TRBJ2-7, with 9 positions matching TRBD1. This CDR3 has 12 residues. CDR1 and CDR2 from the germline V gene are MGHDK and SYGVNS. Trimming cost V 6 bases and J 6 bases; bases outside gene matches: 3. CDR3 bases: TGTGCCAGCAGCAACAGGGGGCTCGAGCAGTACTTC. Protein sequence: CASSNRGLEQYF.

This clonotype was seen a few times. The CDR3 bases are TGTGCCAGCAGCGTATCGCTACTAGCGCCGAGCTCCTACAATGAGCAGTTCTTC. Protein product: CASSVSLLAPSSYNEQFF. This chain connects TRBV9 to TRBJ2-1; 7 bases are a match to TRBD2. Trimming removed 1 base from V and 0 bases from J; junction bases left unmatched: 10. The CDR3 contains 18 residues. The germline CDR1 and CDR2 sequences are SGDLS and YYNGEE.

This clonotype turned up a few times. The chain employs TRBV12-3 or TRBV12-4 and TRBJ2-1; a weak D match, TRBD1 (6 bases). V lost 6 bases, J lost 8 bases, and 20 bases lay in between. This CDR3 is 15 amino acids long. CDR3 DNA: TGTGCCAGCAGACAAACAGGGAGTTCATCCTATGAGCAGTTCTTC. Encoded protein: CASRQTGSSSYEQFF.

This clonotype showed up just a few times. The V and J genes are TRBV25-1 and TRBJ2-3, with 8 positions matching TRBD2. The CDR3 loop spans 15 amino acids. Germline V gene data show CDR1 as MGHDK and CDR2 as SYGVNS. Trimming removed 6 bases from V and 1 base from J; junction bases left unmatched: 6. As DNA, the CDR3 is TGTGCCAGCAGAAATAGCGGGGAGGGCACAGATACGCAGTATTTT. Protein sequence: CASRNSGEGTDTQYF.

This chain joins TRBV28 and TRBJ2-1, with D unclear. CDR1 MDHEN and CDR2 SYDVKM come from the germline V gene. There are 10 residues in the CDR3. V lost 8 bases to trimming and J lost 10 bases, with 9 bases between them. The CDR3 region is CASGSREQFF. DNA for the CDR3: TGTGCCAGCGGGTCAAGGGAGCAGTTCTTC.

This chain uses TRBV2 with TRBJ2-3, with D perhaps matching TRBD2 (6 bases). The V gene's germline CDR1 is SNHLY and CDR2 FYNNEI. The CDR3 contains 14 residues. V was pared by 10 bases and J by 1 base, with 15 bases between. For the CDR3, the DNA is TGTGCCACCTCGACTAGGGACCGCACAGATACGCAGTATTTT. This gives the protein CATSTRDRTDTQYF.

The rearrangement uses TRBV6-5 and TRBJ1-1, with TRBD1 identical over 7 bases. The CDR3 spans 16 residues. Germline assignment: CDR1 MNHEY and CDR2 SVGAGI. V shed 0 bases, J shed 6 bases, and the junction held 10 bases outside the gene matches. This chain's CDR3 is CASSYSNNRGPAEAFF. DNA for the CDR3: TGTGCCAGCAGTTACTCAAACAACAGGGGCCCGGCTGAAGCTTTCTTT.

This chain links TRBV20-1 with TRBJ2-1; TRBD2 agrees at 9 bases. Germline V lookup: CDR1 DFQATT, CDR2 SNEGSKA (reference sequence). The CDR3 runs to 14 residues. The J segment lost 4 bases and the V segment lost 6 bases, leaving 7 bases of the junction unmatched. The CDR3 protein is CSANSGRGYNEQFF. For the CDR3, the DNA is TGCAGTGCCAATAGCGGGAGAGGGTACAATGAGCAGTTCTTC.

This clonotype has just a few counts. One end of the junction does not line up with germline, which may come from a read error. This chain joins TRBV12-3 or TRBV12-4 and TRBJ2-1; the match to TRBD1 covers 9 bases. CDR3 length equals 15 residues. The CDR3 DNA is TGTGCCACCAGTGGCGTGGACAGGGGTAACAATGAGCAGTTCTTC. As protein: CATSGVDRGNNEQFF.

The rearrangement joins TRBV18 to TRBJ1-4; D unresolved. Germline loops: CDR1 KGHSH, CDR2 LQKENI. CDR3 length: 14 residues. Trimming stripped 2 bases from V and 7 bases from J, with 11 bases between. Here the CDR3 reads CASSPTAFAEKLFF. CDR3 coding DNA: TGTGCCAGCTCACCAACCGCGTTCGCTGAAAAACTGTTTTTT.

V gene TRBV2 combines with J gene TRBJ2-6, with 10 nucleotides matching TRBD1. Trimming took 8 bases from V and 2 from J; bases not matched to a gene: 21. The CDR3 has 21 residues. Germline V gives CDR1 SNHLY, CDR2 FYNNEI. This CDR3 is CASRLTGTGTGVGAGANVLTF. The CDR3 DNA reads as TGTGCCAGCCGACTTACAGGGACTGGGACAGGGGTCGGTGCTGGGGCCAACGTCCTGACTTTC.

This clonotype appeared a few times. The rearrangement links TRBV12-3 or TRBV12-4 to TRBJ2-2; 8 bases are a match to TRBD2. This CDR3 has 15 amino acids. With 4 bases clipped from V and 4 bases from J, the junction kept 5 bases outside the gene matches. The CDR3 nucleotides are TGTGCCAGCAGTTACGGGGGGGCCGGCACCGGGGAGCTGTTTTTT. Protein sequence: CASSYGGAGTGELFF.

The chain links TRBV20-1 to TRBJ2-2, with 10 bases aligning to TRBD1. The ends lost 6 bases at V and 0 bases at J; junction bases unmatched: 13. Per the germline V gene, CDR1 is DFQATT and CDR2 is SNEGSKA (reference sequence). This CDR3 has 18 residues. The CDR3 spells CSASWDRGGASNTGELFF. CDR3 DNA sequence: TGCAGTGCAAGTTGGGACAGGGGAGGCGCGTCGAACACCGGGGAGCTGTTTTTT.

This clonotype was seen only a few times. The CDR3 loop is CSAILYNEQFF. The CDR3 DNA sequence: TGCAGCGCTATACTCTACAATGAGCAGTTCTTC. This chain connects TRBV29-1 to TRBJ2-1, with unresolved D. V was clipped by 7 bases and J by 3 bases, with 7 bases between them. Germline CDR1 reads SQVTM; CDR2 reads ANQGSEA. The CDR3 sequence is 11 residues long.

This clonotype was observed a few times. This chain connects TRBV7-9 to TRBJ2-5; 13 bases agree with TRBD2. CDR1 is SEHNR, CDR2 FQNEAQ, per germline (reference sequence). The CDR3 is 16 residues long. V was pared by 4 bases and J by 5 bases, with 7 bases of the junction left unmatched. CDR3 loop: CASSSLTSGGSETQYF. The DNA for the CDR3 is TGTGCCAGCAGCTCCTTGACTAGCGGGGGGTCGGAGACCCAGTACTTC.

The chain couples TRBV9 to TRBJ2-1; 7 bases match TRBD2. The V gene's germline CDR1 is SGDLS and CDR2 YYNGEE. This CDR3 spans 14 amino acids. Trimming at V came to 2 bases and at J to 9 bases, leaving 8 bases not matched to a gene. Written as DNA, the CDR3 is TGTGCCAGCAGCGTTGGGACTACCCTTGGTGAGCAGTTCTTC. The encoded protein is CASSVGTTLGEQFF.

The chain uses TRBV3-1 and TRBJ2-1; D uncertain. Trimming removed 0 bases from V and 10 bases from J, with 10 bases in between. This CDR3 contains 13 residues. Germline V gives CDR1 LGHDT, CDR2 YNNKEL (reference sequence). The CDR3, as DNA: TGTGCCAGCAGCCAAGAATTAGGGTACGAGCAGTTCTTC. Encoded protein: CASSQELGYEQFF.

The chain recombines TRBV18 with TRBJ2-1; no firm D call. The germline CDR1 and CDR2 sequences are KGHSH and LQKENI. The CDR3 totals 15 residues. V lost 2 bases, J lost 8 bases, and 16 bases lay in between. The CDR3 loop is CASSPVGLPGDEQFF. CDR3 nucleotides: TGTGCCAGCTCACCAGTAGGGTTGCCAGGAGATGAGCAGTTCTTC.

The chain couples TRBV14 to TRBJ2-3; no reliable D call. The germline CDR1 and CDR2 sequences are SGHDN and FVKESK. This CDR3 region has 17 residues. Trimming left V 0 bases short and J 3 bases short, with 16 bases between. The CDR3 here is CASSQDGIRWVTDTQYF. In nucleotides, the CDR3 is TGTGCCAGCAGCCAAGACGGCATCCGATGGGTGACAGATACGCAGTATTTT.

This clonotype was seen a few times. The chain carries TRBV20-1 and TRBJ2-7; either TRBD1 or TRBD2 may fit D (6 bases each). Germline V CDR1 and CDR2: DFQATT, SNEGSKA (reference sequence). This CDR3 is built from 16 residues. Trimming left V 6 bases short and J 2 bases short, with 23 bases between. The chain's CDR3 is CSATGSGGSSTYEQYV. CDR3 nucleotide sequence: TGCAGTGCCACAGGGTCAGGAGGGTCTTCAACCTACGAGCAGTACGTC.

This chain joins TRBV5-1 and TRBJ2-7; 12 bases line up with TRBD1. The germline V gene encodes CDR1 SGHRS and CDR2 YFSETQ. The CDR3 is made up of 17 amino acids. V lost 1 base, J lost 8 bases, and 13 bases stayed unmatched. As DNA, the CDR3 is TGCGCCAGCAGCTTGAGATCCGGGACAGGGGGCGAAGTCAAGCAGTACTTC. Encoded protein: CASSLRSGTGGEVKQYF.

The V call is TRBV5-1, the J call TRBJ2-2; 8 bases map to TRBD2. The CDR3 consists of 15 residues. V shed 5 bases and J 1 base; nucleotides not matched to a gene: 4. Germline CDR1 SGHRS, CDR2 YFSETQ. CDR3 amino acids: CASSVAGQNTGELFF. DNA of the CDR3: TGCGCCAGCAGTGTAGCGGGGCAGAACACCGGGGAGCTGTTTTTT. The full variable domain, its missing parts supplied by reference TRBV5-1 and TRBJ2-2, is KAGVTQTPRYLIKTRGQQVTLSCSPISGHRSVSWYQQTPGQGLQFLFEYFSETQRNKGNFPGRFSGRQFSNSRSEMNVSTLELGDSALYLCASSVAGQNTGELFFGEGSRLTVL.

This chain links TRBV20-1 with TRBJ2-3; the match to TRBD2 covers 11 bases. The CDR3 has 14 amino acids. Trimming removed 6 bases from V and 5 bases from J; junction bases left unmatched: 7. CDR1 DFQATT and CDR2 SNEGSKA come from the germline V gene (reference sequence). The CDR3: CSATLAGVLDTQYF. The CDR3 coding sequence is TGCAGTGCAACACTAGCGGGAGTTTTAGATACGCAGTATTTT.

Only a few counts were recorded for this clonotype. This chain connects TRBV12-5 to TRBJ1-6, with D possibly matching TRBD1 (6 bases). The CDR3 covers 14 residues. CDR1 is LGHNT, CDR2 FRNRAP, per germline. V lost 7 bases and J lost 11, with 18 bases in between. The CDR3, as DNA: TGTGCTAGTGATACGACAGGAACTCGGGCACCCCTCCACTTT. It yields the protein CASDTTGTRAPLHF.

The chain is built from TRBV7-8 and TRBJ2-7, with 9 bases matching TRBD1. Losses at the gene ends were 6 bases for V and 8 bases for J; bases not matched to a gene: 23. The length of the CDR3 is 18 residues. Germline V CDR1 and CDR2: SGHVS, FQNEAQ. The CDR3, as DNA: TGTGCCAGCAGTACCAACCCCAGGGGCAGGGACAGGGTGGAAAAGCAGTACTTC. Translated: CASSTNPRGRDRVEKQYF.

The chain carries TRBV3-1 and TRBJ2-5; TRBD1 or TRBD2 may be the D gene (5 bases each). CDR3 length: 15 amino acids. CDR1 and CDR2 from the germline V gene are LGHDT and YNNKEL (reference sequence). Between the trimmed V and J ends, which lost 1 base and 6 bases, there was a span of 15 bases. The CDR3 sequence is CASSQGVQPGQTQYF. The CDR3 DNA is TGTGCCAGCAGCCAAGGGGTACAGCCGGGGCAGACCCAGTACTTC.

This clonotype appeared a few times. Mismatch with germline at one junction end may stem from a read error. V and J are TRBV2 and TRBJ2-5, with D possibly being TRBD2 (5 bases). CDR1 and CDR2 (germline): SNHLY, FYNNEI. The CDR3 length is 14 residues. The CDR3 region has the DNA TGTGCCAGCAGTGAGCGTAGCGTTCTAGAGGCCCAGTACTTC. Residues: CASSERSVLEAQYF.

Ten or more counts support this clonotype. This chain joins TRBV10-3 and TRBJ2-5; 9 nucleotides match TRBD1. This CDR3 has 18 amino acids. Germline CDR1 and CDR2: ENHRY and SYGVKD. With V trimmed by 1 base and J by 2 bases, 11 bases remained unmatched. CDR3 sequence: CAISEFGQGSVQQETQYF. CDR3 DNA sequence: TGTGCCATCAGTGAGTTTGGACAGGGGTCGGTACAACAAGAGACCCAGTACTTC.

This clonotype was detected only a few times. The chain is built from TRBV7-2 and TRBJ2-2, with 8 bases that match TRBD1. Per germline, CDR1 SGHTA and CDR2 FQGNSA. The J segment lost 4 bases and the V segment lost 10 bases, leaving 8 bases of the junction unmatched. The CDR3 is 14 residues long. CDR3 DNA: TGTGCCACCCAGGGGGCTAACTTCACCGGGGAGCTGTTTTTT. As protein: CATQGANFTGELFF.